Below are 9 T cell receptor beta chains sequenced from a single sample in a study of blood T cells in healthy people across ages. A second PCR of roughly 7 to 11 cycles used a sample-barcoded 5' primer and a J-beta primer mix. TCRdb independently ran MiXCR on the 5' RACE reads; one entry per CDR3 protein. The sample includes approximately 900,000 distinct CDR3 sequences, just under 30% of them seen just once. These data also formed part of another study, on T cells of mothers and their children.

The specimen was blood. These receptors were taken from a woman aged 40 to 50 in good health.

This clonotype has a handful of counts. The V call is TRBV7-2, the J call TRBJ1-2; 7 bases align to TRBD1. From germline, CDR1 is SGHTA and CDR2 FQGNSA. V was clipped by 1 base and J by 4 bases; unmatched bases: 12. The length of the CDR3 is 17 residues. This CDR3 reads CASSLVGSQGLLYGYTF. DNA for the CDR3: TGTGCCAGCAGCTTAGTTGGGTCACAGGGGCTCCTCTATGGCTACACCTTC.

The chain employs TRBV28 and TRBJ1-2; weak D call: TRBD1 (5 bases). Trimming cost V 6 bases and J 4 bases, with 12 bases left between them. Germline loops: CDR1 MDHEN, CDR2 SYDVKM. The CDR3 covers 13 residues. The CDR3 DNA reads TGTGCCAGCAGCAGACAGTTCCTCTATGGCTACACCTTC. Protein: CASSRQFLYGYTF.

Comment on this clonotype: Possible read error: a much larger clone is one base away. The chain combines TRBV27 with TRBJ2-7, with 7 bases fitting TRBD1. The germline CDR1 and CDR2 sequences are MNHEY and SMNVEV (reference sequence). CDR3 length equals 14 residues. DNA of the CDR3: TGTGCCGGCAGACGTAAGGGGGCTTTCTACGAGCAGTACTTC. It yields the protein CAGRRKGAFYEQYF.

Worth noting for this clonotype: A much larger clone differs from this one at a single base, so this may be a read error. The V call is TRBV20-1, the J call TRBJ2-1; 13 nucleotides line up with TRBD2. Germline V gene sequence: CDR1 DFQATT, CDR2 SNEGSKA (reference sequence). The CDR3 spans 15 residues. Losses at the gene ends were 2 bases for V and 13 bases for J; bases not matched to a gene: 11. In DNA form, the CDR3 reads TGCAGTGCTAGACCCGGGACTAGCGGGGTAGAGACCCAGTTCTTC. It encodes CSARPGTSGVETQFF.

The V gene is TRBV7-2, the J gene TRBJ1-5; D gene ambiguous. V lost 5 bases and J lost 0, with 11 bases in between. The CDR3 runs to 15 residues. Germline values: CDR1 SGHTA, CDR2 FQGNSA. CDR3 coding DNA: TGTGCCAGCAGCGGCGGGATCTATAGCAATCAGCCCCAGCATTTT. As protein: CASSGGIYSNQPQHF.

In regard to this clonotype: One base away lies a much larger clone, so this may be a sequencing read error. The rearrangement joins TRBV12-3 or TRBV12-4 to TRBJ1-2, with D possibly being TRBD1 (6 bases). The CDR3 totals 14 residues. The CDR3 nucleotides read TGTGCCAACAGTTACCGGGACACCAACTATGGCTACACCTTC. Protein: CANSYRDTNYGYTF.

This clonotype was seen a handful of times. The chain's CDR3 is CASSLAIMVYEQYF. CDR3 nucleotides: TGTGCCAGCAGCTTGGCCATCATGGTGTACGAGCAGTACTTC. The V gene is TRBV5-5, the J gene TRBJ2-7; D call uncertain. Germline V lookup: CDR1 SGHKS, CDR2 YYEKEE (reference sequence). This CDR3 has 14 residues. Trimming shortened V by 0 bases and J by 4 bases, and 11 bases separated the two germline ends.

This clonotype has only a few counts. The gene calls are TRBV20-1 and TRBJ2-2, with D uncertain. V was pared by 6 bases and J by 3 bases, with 5 bases between. This CDR3 has 11 amino acids. The germline gives CDR1 DFQATT, CDR2 SNEGSKA (reference sequence). In DNA form, the CDR3 reads TGCAGTGCCGACTACACCGGGGAGCTGTTTTTT. Protein sequence: CSADYTGELFF.

The chain combines TRBV12-3 or TRBV12-4 with TRBJ2-5; D is perhaps TRBD1 (6 bases). Trimming took 5 bases from V and 5 from J, leaving 18 bases between them. The CDR3 sequence is 15 residues long. CDR3 in amino acids: CASSRGQGLWETQYF. The CDR3 DNA sequence: TGTGCCAGCAGTCGGGGTCAGGGGTTGTGGGAGACCCAGTACTTC.